This T cell receptor (beta chain) was recorded in a study of T cell responses to AZD1222 COVID-19 vaccine. For this clone: Antigen: not known.

Germline lookup yields CDR1 LGHDT and CDR2 YNNKEL (reference sequence). V was shortened by 4 bases and J by 5 bases, with 11 bases between the two germline ends. The CDR3 length is 13 residues. Profiled with immunoSEQ multiplex PCR; TCRdb holds only in-frame clones, not every one. The repertoire holds under 150,000 clones, with around 85% as singletons. Findings of the study overall: Females outnumbered males among donors, who were mostly white British; clonal diversity was possibly underestimated.

The clonotype comes from an adult in good health. The specimen comprised peripheral blood, sampled on day 0 of AZD1222 vaccination. This chain links TRBV3-1 (or the pseudogene TRBV3-2) with TRBJ1-1; D ambiguous. The CDR3 DNA reads TGTGCCAGCAGCCTGGGCCTAGGGACTGAAGCTTTCTTT. This gives the protein CASSLGLGTEAFF.